Sequencing of this T cell receptor (beta chain) was carried out in a study of lymphopenia after photon versus proton radiotherapy. The assay was immunoSEQ multiplex PCR, and TCRdb's table has in-frame clones only and misses some. The sample shows around 29,000 clones, approximately 93% of them seen only once. V was clipped by 5 bases and J by 9 bases; unmatched bases: 11. The CDR3 extends over 13 amino acids. Germline V gene sequence: CDR1 SQVTM, CDR2 ANQGSEA. The chain carries TRBV29-1 and TRBJ1-1, with TRBD1 matching 8 bases. The sample was peripheral blood, taken from a patient treated with photon-based radiotherapy. This TCR derives from a woman in her forties or fifties with cholangiocarcinoma. Here the CDR3 reads CSVLSGGLGKAFF. CDR3 in DNA: TGCAGCGTTCTATCAGGGGGCCTGGGGAAAGCTTTCTTT.